The 21 T cell receptor beta chains listed next were all sequenced from one sample in a study of blood T cells in healthy people across ages. Then a second PCR, running roughly 7 to 11 cycles, was carried out with a sample-barcoded 5' primer and a J-beta primer mix. TCRdb reanalysed the 5' RACE reads using MiXCR and keeps one entry per CDR3 protein. The sample includes roughly 800,000 distinct CDR3 sequences, 50% to 65% seen only once; the top ten take 41%. Sequencing was done on a sample of blood. These receptors were collected from an elderly man in good health.

In this sample, this clonotype turned up a few times. The V and J genes are TRBV12-3 or TRBV12-4 and TRBJ2-1; D tentatively reads TRBD1 or TRBD2 (5 bases each). Trimming cost V 5 bases and J 4 bases, with 12 bases left between them. This CDR3 is 14 amino acids long. CDR3 sequence reads: CASSRRGEYNEQFF. The CDR3 bases are TGTGCCAGCAGTCGCCGAGGGGAGTACAATGAGCAGTTCTTC.

This clonotype appeared a single time. The gene calls are TRBV6-6 and TRBJ2-2; D remains unclear. Trimming stripped 4 bases from V and 0 bases from J, with 9 bases between. Germline lookup yields CDR1 MNHNY and CDR2 SVGAGI (reference sequence). The CDR3 consists of 15 residues. The CDR3 nucleotides read TGTGCCAGCAGTTCTCCCCCGGCGAACACCGGGGAGCTGTTTTTT. Translation gives CASSSPPANTGELFF.

This clonotype was seen ten or more times. The chain is built from TRBV3-1 and TRBJ1-1; no reliable D call. Germline CDR1 reads LGHDT; CDR2 reads YNNKEL (reference sequence). CDR3 size: 13 residues. Trimming stripped 9 bases from V and 1 base from J, with 12 bases between. The CDR3 DNA is TGTGCCAGTTCGCAAGGAGGGAACACTGAAGCTTTCTTT. It codes for CASSQGGNTEAFF.

V usage is TRBV29-1 and J usage is TRBJ1-4; 7 bases map to TRBD1. With 5 bases clipped from V and 2 bases from J, the junction kept 5 bases outside the gene matches. This CDR3 has 14 residues. Germline V gives CDR1 SQVTM, CDR2 ANQGSEA. This CDR3 is CSVSRQGTNEKLFF. In nucleotides, the CDR3 is TGCAGCGTTTCAAGACAGGGTACTAATGAAAAACTGTTTTTT.

The chain uses TRBV12-3 or TRBV12-4 and TRBJ1-4, with D unresolved. The CDR3 length is 14 residues. V was pared by 4 bases and J by 0 bases, with 6 bases between. As DNA, the CDR3 is TGTGCCAGCAGTTCATTTACAACTAATGAAAAACTGTTTTTT. Protein: CASSSFTTNEKLFF.

The J gene is TRBJ2-6, the V gene TRBV15, with TRBD1 identical over 7 bases. Germline CDR1 reads LNHNV; CDR2 reads YYDKDF (reference sequence). V gave up 3 bases and J gave up 0 bases; unmatched junction bases: 5. The CDR3 is 17 amino acids. The CDR3 DNA reads TGTGCCACCAGCAGCCCCACAGGGGCCTCTGGGGCCAACGTCCTGACTTTC. Translated, it gives CATSSPTGASGANVLTF.

This clonotype was seen a handful of times. V usage is TRBV20-1 and J usage is TRBJ1-2; D unresolved. The length of the CDR3 is 12 residues. The V end was cut by 1 base, the J end by 6 bases, with 9 bases between. CDR1 and CDR2 (germline): DFQATT, SNEGSKA (reference sequence). CDR3 in DNA: TGCAGTGCTAGAGCTGGTGAACATGGCTACACCTTC. Its protein is CSARAGEHGYTF.

The chain combines TRBV29-1 with TRBJ2-1; 7 nucleotides match TRBD2. The CDR3 sequence is 20 residues long. Trimming removed 3 bases from V and 6 bases from J; junction bases left unmatched: 26. Germline V CDR1 and CDR2: SQVTM, ANQGSEA. CDR3 nucleotides: TGCAGCGTTGACCCCGGGGCTGTAGGGAGAATATATTGGGGGGGCAATGAGCAGTTCTTC. Its protein is CSVDPGAVGRIYWGGNEQFF.

The chain recombines TRBV3-1 with TRBJ2-1, with 16 bases that match TRBD2. The V gene's germline CDR1 is LGHDT and CDR2 YNNKEL (reference sequence). The CDR3 runs 18 residues. J gave up 5 bases and V 3 bases, and 7 bases lay outside the gene matches. The CDR3 here is CASSHWGLAGGTNNEQFF. CDR3 in DNA: TGTGCCAGCAGCCATTGGGGACTAGCGGGAGGGACTAACAATGAGCAGTTCTTC.

The CDR3, as DNA: TGCAGTGCTAGAGATCCAGGGGGCCTCAACGAGCAGTACTTC. This codes for CSARDPGGLNEQYF. The rearrangement joins TRBV20-1 to TRBJ2-7; 8 nucleotides line up with TRBD1. Losses at the gene ends were 0 bases for V and 5 bases for J; bases not matched to a gene: 6. The CDR3 sequence is 14 residues long. Per germline, CDR1 DFQATT and CDR2 SNEGSKA (reference sequence).

The chain links TRBV6-1 to TRBJ2-6; perhaps TRBD1 as D (5 bases). Germline values: CDR1 MNHNS, CDR2 SASEGT. The ends were cut back, 6 bases at V and 0 bases at J, with 18 bases in the middle. This CDR3 has 18 residues. The CDR3 reads CASSRRRQQRSGANVLTF. As DNA, the CDR3 is TGTGCCAGCAGCCGCCGGCGACAGCAACGCTCTGGGGCCAACGTCCTGACTTTC.

This clonotype was observed a handful of times. V usage is TRBV5-1 and J usage is TRBJ2-3; 8 bases match TRBD2. With V trimmed by 1 base and J by 2 bases, 3 bases remained unmatched. Germline CDR1 SGHRS, CDR2 YFSETQ. The CDR3 length is 15 residues. The CDR3 DNA reads as TGCGCCAGCAGCTTGTTTAGCGGGGACACAGATACGCAGTATTTT. This gives the protein CASSLFSGDTDTQYF.

The V and J genes are TRBV5-1 and TRBJ2-1; the D gene could be TRBD1 or TRBD2 (5 bases each). Trimming shortened V by 0 bases and J by 11 bases, and 12 bases separated the two germline ends. There are 13 residues in the CDR3. CDR1 and CDR2 (germline): SGHRS, YFSETQ. The CDR3 protein is CASSLAGDHKQFF. The CDR3 bases are TGCGCCAGCAGCTTGGCCGGGGACCATAAGCAGTTCTTC.

This clonotype has only one observation. The chain joins TRBV20-1 to TRBJ2-4; a possible D gene is TRBD2 (6 bases). The J call is uncertain, as TRBJ2-5 better fits the DNA end. The CDR3 runs to 13 residues. Germline CDR1 reads DFQATT; CDR2 reads SNEGSKA (reference sequence). CDR3 residues: CSAMTGGRETQYF. As DNA, the CDR3 is TGCAGTGCTATGACCGGGGGTAGGGAGACCCAGTACTTC.

This clonotype has just one count. This chain links TRBV3-1 with TRBJ1-2, with D unresolved. The ends were cut back, 1 base at V and 8 bases at J, with 17 bases in the middle. Per the germline V gene, CDR1 is LGHDT and CDR2 is YNNKEL (reference sequence). The CDR3 covers 15 residues. The CDR3 region is CASSQGCTTVTGYTF. In DNA form, the CDR3 reads TGTGCCAGCAGCCAAGGGTGTACTACGGTAACCGGCTACACCTTC.

This clonotype appeared a few times. The J gene is TRBJ2-7, the V gene TRBV4-1, with 12 bases aligning to TRBD2. The CDR3 totals 16 residues. Germline V lookup: CDR1 MGHRA, CDR2 YSYEKL. The V gene end was trimmed by 4 bases and the J gene end by 0 bases; junction bases not matched to a gene: 4. CDR3 coding DNA: TGCGCCAGCAGCCGACCGACTAGCGGGAGCTCCTACGAGCAGTACTTC. It translates to CASSRPTSGSSYEQYF.

The V call is TRBV6-5, the J call TRBJ2-4, with a tentative D call TRBD1 (7 bases). This CDR3 region has 18 residues. CDR1 is MNHEY, CDR2 SVGAGI, per germline. Deletions cut 2 bases from V and 0 bases from J, with 17 bases between. This CDR3 reads CASSYTGEGGLAKNIQYF. In DNA, the CDR3 is TGTGCCAGCAGTTACACAGGGGAAGGGGGACTAGCCAAAAACATTCAGTACTTC.

The sample holds a few counts of this clonotype. V and J are TRBV3-1 and TRBJ2-7; D not certain. CDR1 and CDR2 (germline): LGHDT, YNNKEL (reference sequence). The CDR3 runs 16 residues. Trimming pared 3 bases from V and 0 bases from J, leaving 15 bases between. The chain's CDR3 is CASSHPTQRGSYEQYF. CDR3 nucleotides: TGTGCCAGCAGCCACCCCACACAACGTGGCTCCTACGAGCAGTACTTC.

This rearrangement joins TRBV2 to TRBJ2-5, with D tentatively TRBD1 or TRBD2 (5 bases each). The J call may not be correct, given that the DNA end is closer to TRBJ2-7. Germline V gives CDR1 SNHLY, CDR2 FYNNEI. This CDR3 contains 12 residues. The CDR3 DNA reads TGTGCCAGCAAGGGACCTTTCTACGAGCAGTACTTC. As protein: CASKGPFYEQYF.

The chain links TRBV29-1 to TRBJ1-2, with no clear D. Looked up from germline, CDR1 is SQVTM and CDR2 is ANQGSEA. Deletions cut 1 base from V and 1 base from J, with 1 base between. The CDR3 spans 11 residues. The CDR3 bases are TGCAGCGTTGAAGTTAACTATGGCTACACCTTC. It is translated as CSVEVNYGYTF.

The V gene is TRBV28, the J gene TRBJ1-5, with 7 bases that match TRBD1. The CDR3 length is 21 residues. Losses at the gene ends were 4 bases for V and 4 bases for J; bases not matched to a gene: 25. In germline, CDR1 is MDHEN, CDR2 SYDVKM. CDR3 in amino acids: CASSSLSRRQGGTVRNQPQHF. The CDR3 coding sequence is TGTGCCAGCAGTTCTCTGTCCCGAAGACAGGGTGGAACGGTACGGAATCAGCCCCAGCATTTT. Using reference TRBV28 and TRBJ1-5 for the parts outside the CDR3, the full variable domain is DVKVTQSSRYLVKRTGEKVFLECVQDMDHENMFWYRQDPGLGLRLIYFSYDVKMKEKGDIPEGYSVSREKKERFSLILESASTNQTSMYLCASSSLSRRQGGTVRNQPQHFGDGTRLSIL.